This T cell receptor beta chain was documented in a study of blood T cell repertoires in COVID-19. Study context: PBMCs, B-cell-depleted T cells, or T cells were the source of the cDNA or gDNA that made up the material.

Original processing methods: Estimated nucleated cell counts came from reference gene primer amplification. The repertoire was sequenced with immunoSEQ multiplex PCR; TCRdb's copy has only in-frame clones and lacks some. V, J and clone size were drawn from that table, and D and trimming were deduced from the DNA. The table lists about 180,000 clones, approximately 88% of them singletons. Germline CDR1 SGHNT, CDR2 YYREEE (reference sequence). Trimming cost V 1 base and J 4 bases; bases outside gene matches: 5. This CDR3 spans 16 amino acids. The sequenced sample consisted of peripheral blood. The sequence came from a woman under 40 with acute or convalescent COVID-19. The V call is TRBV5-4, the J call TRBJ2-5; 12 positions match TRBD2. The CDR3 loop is CASSLTSGRLGETQYF. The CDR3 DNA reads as TGTGCCAGCAGCTTGACTAGCGGGAGGTTAGGAGAGACCCAGTACTTC.